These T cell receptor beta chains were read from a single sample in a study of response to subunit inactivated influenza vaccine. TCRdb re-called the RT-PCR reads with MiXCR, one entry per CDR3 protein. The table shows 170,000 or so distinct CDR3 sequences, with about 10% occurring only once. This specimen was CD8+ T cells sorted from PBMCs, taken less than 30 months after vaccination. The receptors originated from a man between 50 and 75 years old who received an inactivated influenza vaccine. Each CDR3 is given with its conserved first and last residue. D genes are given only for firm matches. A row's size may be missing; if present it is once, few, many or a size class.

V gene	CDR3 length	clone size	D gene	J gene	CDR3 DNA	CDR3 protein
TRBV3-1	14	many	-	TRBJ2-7	TGTGCCAGCAGCCAACCGGGACACCCATACGAGCAGTACTTC	CASSQPGHPYEQYF
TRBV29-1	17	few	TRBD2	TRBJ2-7	TGCAGCGTGAAGGGGGTCTACGAGCGGGAGAATACCTACGAGCAGTACTTC	CSVKGVYERENTYEQYF
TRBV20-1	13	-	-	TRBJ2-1	TGCAGTGCTAGGGGTCTAGCAATCCATGAGCAGTTCTTC	CSARGLAIHEQFF
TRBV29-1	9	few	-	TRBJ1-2	TGCAGCGTTTCTAATGGCTACACCTTC	CSVSNGYTF
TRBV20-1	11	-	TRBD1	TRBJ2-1	TGCAGTGCAACGGACAGGCATGAGCAGTTCTTC	CSATDRHEQFF
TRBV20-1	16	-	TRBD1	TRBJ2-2	TGCAGTGCTAGAGATCGCGGCAGGGGGCTGACCGGGGAGCTGTTTTTT	CSARDRGRGLTGELFF
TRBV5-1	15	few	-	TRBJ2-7	TGCGCCAGCAGCTTGGGGCAGGGGCTGTCCTACGAGCAGTACTTC	CASSLGQGLSYEQYF
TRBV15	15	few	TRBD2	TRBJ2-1	TGTGCCACCAGCAGAGGACTAGCGGGGGGGCATGAGCAGTTCTTC	CATSRGLAGGHEQFF
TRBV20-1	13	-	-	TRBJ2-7	TGCAGTGCTCTTACCGCCTTCTCCTACGAGCAGTACTTC	CSALTAFSYEQYF
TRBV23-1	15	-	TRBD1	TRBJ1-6	TGCGCCAGCAGTCAGAACCGGGACAGGGACTCACCCCTCCACTTT	CASSQNRDRDSPLHF
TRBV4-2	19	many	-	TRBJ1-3	TGTGCCAGCAGCCAAGATCTGTTTCCCCGCAGAAATTCTGGAAACACCATATATTTT	CASSQDLFPRRNSGNTIYF
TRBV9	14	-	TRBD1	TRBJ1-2	TGTGCCAGCAGCAGGGACAGGATTTCGGAGGGCTACACCTTC	CASSRDRISEGYTF
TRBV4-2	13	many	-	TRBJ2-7	TGTGCCAGCAGCCACGCGACGGTTAGAGAGCAGTACTTC	CASSHATVREQYF
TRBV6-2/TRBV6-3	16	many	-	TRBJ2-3	TGTGCCAGCAGTTACCCTACCGAAGGACTCACAGATACGCAGTATTTT	CASSYPTEGLTDTQYF
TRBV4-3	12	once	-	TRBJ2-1	TGCGCCAGCAGCCAATTTCGCGATGAGCAGTTCTTC	CASSQFRDEQFF
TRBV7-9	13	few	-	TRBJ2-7	TGTGCCAGCAGCAGCGGTGCTACCAGCGAGCAGTACTTC	CASSSGATSEQYF
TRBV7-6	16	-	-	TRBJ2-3	TGTGCCAGCAGCTTAGAGCCGGGCTACAGCACAGATACGCAGTATTTT	CASSLEPGYSTDTQYF
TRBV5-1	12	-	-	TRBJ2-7	TGCGCCAGCACCAGAACGGGAGACGAGCAGTACTTC	CASTRTGDEQYF
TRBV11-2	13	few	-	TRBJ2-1	TGTGCCAGCAGCTTAGTTGCGCGTTATGAGCAGTTCTTC	CASSLVARYEQFF
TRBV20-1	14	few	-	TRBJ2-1	TGCAGTGCTAGAATCGTCCGGGACTACAATGAGCAGTTCTTC	CSARIVRDYNEQFF
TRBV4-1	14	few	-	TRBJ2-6	TGCGCCAGCAGCCCCGGGAGTGGGGCCAACGTCCTGACTTTC	CASSPGSGANVLTF
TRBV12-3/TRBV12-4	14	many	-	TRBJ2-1	TGTGCCAGCAGGGACTCGGGCTCCTACAATGAGCAGTTCTTC	CASRDSGSYNEQFF
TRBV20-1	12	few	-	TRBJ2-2	TGCAGTGCTAGAGAGGGGTCCGGGGAGCTGTTTTTT	CSAREGSGELFF
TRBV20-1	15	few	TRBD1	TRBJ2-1	TGCAGTGCTAGAGAACAGGGGCCAAAATACAATGAGCAGTTCTTC	CSAREQGPKYNEQFF
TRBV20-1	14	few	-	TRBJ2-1	TGCAGTGCTCTCTGGGACTGGGGGGCCAATGAGCAGTTCTTC	CSALWDWGANEQFF
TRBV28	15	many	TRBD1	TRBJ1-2	TGTGCCAGCAGTTTATCCGAGGGGGCGAACTATGGCTACACCTTC	CASSLSEGANYGYTF
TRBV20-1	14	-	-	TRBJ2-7	TGCAGTGCTAGAGATAACAGGAGAACCTACGAGCAGTACTTC	CSARDNRRTYEQYF
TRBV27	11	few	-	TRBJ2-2	TGTGCCAGCTACAGGGCCGGGGAGCTGTTTTTT	CASYRAGELFF
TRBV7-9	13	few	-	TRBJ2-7	TGTGCCAGCAGCCTTAACGTTCTCTACGAGCAGTACTTC	CASSLNVLYEQYF
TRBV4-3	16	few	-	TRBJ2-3	TGCGCCAGCAGCCAATCGCCGGCCGCCGGCACAGATACGCAGTATTTT	CASSQSPAAGTDTQYF
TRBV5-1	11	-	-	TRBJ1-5	TGCGCCAGCAGACCTAATCAGCCCCAGCATTTT	CASRPNQPQHF
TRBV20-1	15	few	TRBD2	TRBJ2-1	TGCAGTGTTGTAGCGGGGGGCCCCTCCTACAATGAGCAGTTCTTC	CSVVAGGPSYNEQFF
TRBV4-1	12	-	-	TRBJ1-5	TGCGCCAGCAGCCAAGAGACGGGGCCCCAGCATTTT	CASSQETGPQHF
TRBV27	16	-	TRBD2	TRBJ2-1	TGTGCCAGCAGTTCCGGGACTAGCGGTATCTACAATGAGCAGTTCTTC	CASSSGTSGIYNEQFF
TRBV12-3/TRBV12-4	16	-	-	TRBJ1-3	TGTGCCAGCAGTTTACTGGTTGCCTACTCTGGAAACACCATATATTTT	CASSLLVAYSGNTIYF
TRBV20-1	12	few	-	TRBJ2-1	TGCAGTGCTAGAGATGTGCGGAGTGAGCAGTTCTTC	CSARDVRSEQFF
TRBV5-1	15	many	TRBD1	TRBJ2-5	TGCGCCAGCAGCTACCAGACAGGGGTAGATGTGACCCAGTACTTC	CASSYQTGVDVTQYF
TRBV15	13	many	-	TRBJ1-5	TGTGCCACCAGCAGAGACGACAATCAGCCCCAGCATTTT	CATSRDDNQPQHF
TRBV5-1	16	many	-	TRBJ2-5	TGCGCCAGCAGCTTGGCCGCTAGTACAGTGCGAGAGACCCAGTACTTC	CASSLAASTVRETQYF
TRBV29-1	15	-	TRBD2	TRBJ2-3	TGCAGCGTCGCCGGGACTAGCGGGACGACAGATACGCAGTATTTT	CSVAGTSGTTDTQYF
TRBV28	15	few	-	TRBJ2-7	TGTGCCAGCACCCCAGTGGGGGCGGGGCACTACGAGCAGTACTTC	CASTPVGAGHYEQYF